This T cell receptor (beta chain) was captured in a study of CD8 T cells in Susac syndrome. The germline V and J ends were trimmed by 4 bases and 2 bases, with 9 bases remaining between them. Germline V gene sequence: CDR1 MNHEY, CDR2 SVGAGI. The CDR3 contains 14 residues. The CD8+ and CD4+ T cells were negatively isolated, with the TEMRA cells enriched by FACS. Random hexamers were used to reverse transcribe the RNA input (about 0.5 to 1 ug). TCRdb used MiXCR to reprocess the immunoSEQ multiplex PCR reads, holding one entry per CDR3 protein. This sample has about 290,000 distinct CDR3 sequences; about 91% occur once, and the top ten carry about 0.17%.

The chain is built from TRBV6-5 and TRBJ2-1; no clear D gene. The sample taken for sequencing was CD8+ T cells from PBMCs. The origin of this receptor is a human donor with multiple sclerosis. CDR3 nucleotides: TGTGCCAGCAGTTCCGGACGGGCCTACAATGAGCAGTTCTTC. Translation gives CASSSGRAYNEQFF.